The 18 T cell receptor beta chains given below trace back to one sample, sequenced in a study of blood T cell repertoires in COVID-19. The data were produced by immunoSEQ multiplex PCR, yet TCRdb's version contains in-frame clones alone and is incomplete. The sample includes 190,000 or so clones, around 85% of them seen just once. Sample: peripheral blood. These receptors were taken from an elderly woman with acute or convalescent COVID-19.

CDR3 sequence: CASRDRGADTQYF. In nucleotides, the CDR3 is TGTGCCAGCAGGGACAGGGGGGCAGATACGCAGTATTTT. This chain joins TRBV5-8 and TRBJ2-3; 10 nucleotides line up with TRBD1. V dropped 5 bases and J dropped 4; count of bases not matched to a gene: 1. Germline CDR1 and CDR2: SGHTS and YDEGEE. This CDR3 contains 13 residues.

The chain joins TRBV6-5 to TRBJ2-2; perhaps TRBD1 as D (5 bases). The CDR3 spans 15 residues. Deletions cut 7 bases from V and 0 bases from J, with 12 bases between. Germline V gene lookup returns CDR1 MNHEY and CDR2 SVGAGI. The CDR3 loop is CASNLGEANTGELFF. CDR3 nucleotides: TGTGCCAGCAACTTAGGGGAAGCGAACACCGGGGAGCTGTTTTTT.

This rearrangement joins TRBV7-2 to TRBJ1-1, with a tentative D call TRBD1 (5 bases). The germline V gene encodes CDR1 SGHTA and CDR2 FQGNSA. V was cut by 4 bases and J by 5 bases, with 11 bases left in between. The CDR3 has 13 amino acids. CDR3 region: CASSWDSETEAFF. As DNA, the CDR3 is TGTGCCAGCAGCTGGGACTCTGAGACTGAAGCTTTCTTT.

This clone was seen a few times. V and J are TRBV5-1 and TRBJ1-1, with 7 bases fitting TRBD1. From germline, CDR1 is SGHRS and CDR2 YFSETQ. The CDR3 spans 13 residues. Trimming cost V 4 bases and J 6 bases; bases outside gene matches: 6. DNA for the CDR3: TGCGCCAGCAGCCTGGGACAGCTGGCTGAAGCTTTCTTT. Its protein product is CASSLGQLAEAFF.

The chain uses TRBV6-5 and TRBJ1-1; D gene uncertain. The V end was cut by 4 bases, the J end by 1 base, with 7 bases between. Germline V gene data show CDR1 as MNHEY and CDR2 as SVGAGI. This CDR3 has 13 amino acids. The CDR3 coding sequence is TGTGCCAGCAGTTTCGGGAGGAACACTGAAGCTTTCTTT. It encodes CASSFGRNTEAFF.

The table lists this clone with a few counts. This chain links TRBV6-2 or TRBV6-3 with TRBJ1-2; no clear D gene. Germline-derived CDR1 and CDR2 are MNHEY and SVGEGT. This CDR3 spans 11 amino acids. The ends were cut back, 5 bases at V and 4 bases at J, with 5 bases in the middle. CDR3 loop: CASSHGYGYTF. CDR3 DNA: TGTGCCAGCAGTCACGGCTATGGCTACACCTTC.

Written as DNA, the CDR3 is TGTGCCAGCAGTTTGTCCAGGCGATTTAATGAAAAACTGTTTTTT. Residues: CASSLSRRFNEKLFF. The chain combines TRBV27 with TRBJ1-4; no clear D. The CDR3 is made up of 15 amino acids. CDR1 and CDR2 from the germline V gene are MNHEY and SMNVEV (reference sequence). V was pared by 3 bases and J by 4 bases, with 12 bases between.

Of note for this clone: In the same sample, other DNA sequences code for this CDR3. The J gene is TRBJ2-7, the V gene TRBV10-2; D not certain. V was clipped by 8 bases and J by 0 bases, with 5 bases between them. CDR1 and CDR2 from the germline V gene are WSHSY and SAAADI. The CDR3 extends over 11 amino acids. This CDR3 reads CASSLSYEQYF. The CDR3 nucleotides are TGCGCCAGCTCCCTCTCCTACGAGCAGTACTTC.

The J gene is TRBJ1-1, the V gene TRBV5-1, with D unclear. The CDR3 sequence is 13 residues long. Germline lookup yields CDR1 SGHRS and CDR2 YFSETQ. V was pared by 0 bases and J by 6 bases, with 9 bases between. CDR3 amino acids: CASSLAWGAEAFF. The CDR3 coding sequence is TGCGCCAGCAGCTTGGCCTGGGGAGCTGAAGCTTTCTTT.

The chain couples TRBV19 to TRBJ2-7, with D possibly TRBD2 on 5 matching bases. V lost 5 bases, J lost 2 bases, and 13 bases lay in between. There are 14 residues in the CDR3. The germline gives CDR1 LNHDA, CDR2 SQIVND (reference sequence). In DNA, the CDR3 is TGTGCCAGTAGTCCCCAGAGGGCAGCCTACGAGCAGTACTTC. Amino acid sequence: CASSPQRAAYEQYF.

The chain recombines TRBV6-5 with TRBJ2-7; 7 positions match TRBD2. Trimming at V came to 4 bases and at J to 3 bases, leaving 6 bases not matched to a gene. CDR1 is MNHEY and CDR2 is SVGAGI in the germline V gene. The CDR3 consists of 14 residues. Here the CDR3 DNA reads TGTGCCAGCAGTTCGACTAGCTCTCACTACGAGCAGTACTTC. Its translation: CASSSTSSHYEQYF.

This chain links TRBV2 with TRBJ2-3; 9 nucleotides align to TRBD2. This CDR3 is built from 21 residues. V shed 5 bases and J 2 bases; nucleotides not matched to a gene: 23. The V gene's germline CDR1 is SNHLY and CDR2 FYNNEI. The CDR3 nucleotides read TGTGCCAGCAGTCACCCCCAAAGCGGGACTAGCCTAACCTCTATCACAGATACGCAGTATTTT. Its translation: CASSHPQSGTSLTSITDTQYF.

This rearrangement joins TRBV5-4 to TRBJ2-5; D perhaps matches TRBD1 (6 bases). V was trimmed by 3 bases and J by 5 bases, leaving 11 bases between them. Germline values: CDR1 SGHNT, CDR2 YYREEE (reference sequence). The CDR3 is 13 residues long. DNA for the CDR3: TGTGCCAGCAGCTCCGGGACAATGGAGACCCAGTACTTC. Its translation is CASSSGTMETQYF.

V and J are TRBV6-1 and TRBJ2-1; D gene unclear. The CDR3 sequence is 14 residues long. Trimming cost V 0 bases and J 9 bases, with 12 bases left between them. The V gene's germline CDR1 is MNHNS and CDR2 SASEGT. Here the CDR3 DNA reads TGTGCCAGCAGTGAAGCGCTTAGCTATAGTGAGCAGTTCTTC. Translating gives CASSEALSYSEQFF.

Written as DNA, the CDR3 is TGTGCCAGTAGTACCCGGCGGGGACAGGGGAGCAATCAGCCCCAGCATTTT. This sequence encodes CASSTRRGQGSNQPQHF. The rearrangement links TRBV19 to TRBJ1-5, with TRBD1 matching 10 bases. There are 17 residues in the CDR3. Germline assignment: CDR1 LNHDA and CDR2 SQIVND (reference sequence). Trimming cost V 4 bases and J 1 base; bases outside gene matches: 7.

This clone was counted between two and nine times. The rearrangement uses TRBV4-1 and TRBJ2-7; D is ambiguous. Between the trimmed V and J ends, which lost 0 bases and 0 bases, there was a span of 3 bases. The germline V gene has CDR1 MGHRA and CDR2 YSYEKL. This CDR3 spans 13 amino acids. The CDR3 loop reads CASSQEHSYEQYF. DNA for the CDR3: TGCGCCAGCAGCCAAGAACACTCCTACGAGCAGTACTTC.

For the CDR3, the DNA is TGTGCCAGCAGATCAGGGACAGGGGGAGAAGCTTTCTTT. It translates to CASRSGTGGEAFF. This sequence joins TRBV9 and TRBJ1-1; 11 nucleotides align to TRBD1. The junction had 5 bases not matched to a gene; V was cut back by 5 bases and J by 8 bases. The CDR3 sequence is 13 residues long. Germline V CDR1 and CDR2: SGDLS, YYNGEE.

The rearrangement uses TRBV7-2 and TRBJ1-5; D is possibly TRBD1 (5 bases). CDR3 length equals 14 residues. Trimming stripped 1 base from V and 6 bases from J, with 10 bases between. Germline lookup yields CDR1 SGHTA and CDR2 FQGNSA. The CDR3 region has the DNA TGTGCCAGCAGCTTAGGGCCCCAGGGTCAGCCCCAGCATTTT. It translates to CASSLGPQGQPQHF. The variable domain in full, with the rest retrieved from reference TRBV7-2 and TRBJ1-5, is GAGVSQSPSNKVTEKGKDVELRCDPISGHTALYWYRQSLGQGLEFLIYFQGNSAPDKSGLPSDRFSAERTGGSVSTLTIQRTQQEDSAVYLCASSLGPQGQPQHFGDGTRLSIL.